This is a list of T cell receptor beta chains from one sample in a study of graft-versus-host responses after intestinal transplantation. Some clones are missing from TCRdb's copy, which holds only in-frame ones; the method was immunoSEQ multiplex PCR. The table has 40,000 or so clones, under 90% seen once. This material consisted of PBMCs, taken almost 270 days after transplant. These receptors all stem from a human patient who received an intestinal transplant, so some T cells may come from the graft donor. Each CDR3 is given with its conserved first and last residue. Clone size is given for some rows only: seen once, a few or many times, or a class if the clone is expanded.

>TRBV5-1|-
CASSLDSLAGDTQYF
>TRBV11-3|-
CASRQGLCGYTF
>TRBV6-5|-
CASTPASHQETQYF
>TRBV18|once
CASSPDRQETQYF
>TRBV6-6|once
CASSYPSDRGKIEQYF
>TRBV5-6|-
CASSLGGTGITEAFF
>TRBV4-1|-
CASSPKSGAQETQYF
>TRBV14|-
CASPADGYTF
>TRBV6-1|-
CASSDGRGYEQYF
>TRBV5-1|-
CASSWRGGMNTEAFF
>TRBV5-1|-
CASSGGNEQFF
>TRBV5-1|-
CASSLGYQFPDTQYF
>TRBV6-6|-
CASSYWEGTEGTQYF
>TRBV27|-
CASSSQGMNTEAFF
>TRBV9|-
CASSPSGRSSYNEQFF
>TRBV2|-
CASSETRISATNEKLFF
>TRBV9|-
CASSVEGLAQPQHF
>TRBV11-2|-
CASSLRSLAGNTGELFF
>TRBV4-2|-
CASSQDRGGPYEQYF
>TRBV7-8|-
CASSLQGGVEKLFF
>TRBV2|-
CASRGLAGGPETQYF
>TRBV28|-
CASSLGQGAGGYTF
>TRBV9|-
CASSVTSGLVDTQYF
>TRBV6-9|-
CASSSHRRVFF
>TRBV4-3|-
CASRLGGNEAFF
>TRBV6-5|-
CASTWGVTYEQYF
>TRBV29-1|-
CSVEDLRGAVGDTEAFF
>TRBV5-4|-
CASSSPGQTYEQYF
>TRBV5-8|once
CASSSRAASGYTF
>TRBV13|-
CASSPTGLSSYNEQFF
>TRBV7-9|-
CASSLISGNEQFF
>TRBV5-6|-
CASSPDPGSSPLHF
>TRBV9|-
CASSVDAYNEQFF
>TRBV6-1|-
CASSESRPSYGYTF
>TRBV5-4|-
CASSPRTGDNEQFF
>TRBV2|-
CASSETPTGLGETQYF
>TRBV2|few
CANVRRDSGNTIYF
>TRBV7-3|few
CASSSIPGQGNEKLFF
>TRBV7-6|-
CASSRLSSGGADTQYF
>TRBV4-1|-
CASSQGLGAAGKGQPQHF